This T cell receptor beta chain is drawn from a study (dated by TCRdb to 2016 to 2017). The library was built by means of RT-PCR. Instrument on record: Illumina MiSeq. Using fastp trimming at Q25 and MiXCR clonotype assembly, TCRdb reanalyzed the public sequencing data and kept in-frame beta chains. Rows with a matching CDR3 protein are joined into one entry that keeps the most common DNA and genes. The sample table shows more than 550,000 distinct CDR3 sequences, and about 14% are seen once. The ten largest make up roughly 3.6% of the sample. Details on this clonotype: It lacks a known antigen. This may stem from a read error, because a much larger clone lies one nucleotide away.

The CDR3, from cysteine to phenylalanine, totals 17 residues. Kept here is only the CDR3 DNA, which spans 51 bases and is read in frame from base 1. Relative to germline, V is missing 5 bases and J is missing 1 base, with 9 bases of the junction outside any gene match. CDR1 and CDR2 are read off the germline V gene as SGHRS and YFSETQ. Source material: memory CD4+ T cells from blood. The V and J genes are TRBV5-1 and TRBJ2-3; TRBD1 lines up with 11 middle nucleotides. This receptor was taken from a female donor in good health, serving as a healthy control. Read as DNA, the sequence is TGCGCCAGCAGACGAGGACAGGGGGCGGACGGCACAGATACGCAGTATTTT. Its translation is CASRRGQGADGTDTQYF.